This entry lists 15 T cell receptor beta chains sequenced from one sample in a study of preoperative IRX-2 immunotherapy in early breast cancer. Method: immunoSEQ multiplex PCR; TCRdb's copy keeps in-frame clones and lacks some. This sample yields under 4,000 clones, of which around 82% are seen a single time; approximately 6.8% belongs to the top ten. Treatment noted: preoperative locoregional IRX-2 cytokine immunotherapy. This specimen was tumor tissue, taken after IRX-2 immunotherapy. The receptors stem from a human donor with breast cancer.

The V and J genes are TRBV5-1 and TRBJ2-2; TRBD2 aligns across 8 bases. The length of the CDR3 is 15 residues. Germline V gene lookup returns CDR1 SGHRS and CDR2 YFSETQ. Trimming removed 4 bases from V and 5 bases from J; junction bases left unmatched: 7. The CDR3 here is CASSPSGRRTGELFF. CDR3 DNA sequence: TGCGCCAGCAGCCCAAGCGGGAGAAGAACCGGGGAGCTGTTTTTT.

V gene TRBV19 combines with J gene TRBJ2-2; D uncertain. The CDR3 loop spans 16 amino acids. Germline V gene data show CDR1 as LNHDA and CDR2 as SQIVND (reference sequence). V lost 0 bases and J lost 5, with 13 bases in between. The CDR3: CASSIDYRRRTGELFF. As DNA, the CDR3 is TGTGCCAGTAGTATAGATTACCGTAGAAGGACCGGGGAGCTGTTTTTT.

This clone was seen only once. The J gene is TRBJ1-2, the V gene TRBV6-8; D perhaps matches TRBD1 (6 bases). Germline V gene lookup returns CDR1 MNHGY and CDR2 SAAAGT. V lost 11 bases to trimming and J lost 8 bases, with 21 bases between them. The CDR3 loop spans 13 amino acids. CDR3 loop: CASLGQISQGYTF. The CDR3 region has the DNA TGTGCCTCCCTAGGACAGATAAGTCAGGGCTACACCTTC.

This clone qualifies as large. The V and J genes are TRBV6-8 and TRBJ2-1, with D maybe TRBD2 (5 bases). V shed 4 bases and J shed 9 bases, with 13 bases lying between them. The CDR3 spans 13 residues. CDR1 and CDR2 from the germline V gene are MNHGY and SAAAGT. The DNA for the CDR3 is TGTGCCAGCAGTTCGGGGTTATTAGGTGAGCAGTTCTTC. This gives the protein CASSSGLLGEQFF.

This clone was seen only once. The chain employs TRBV14 and TRBJ1-3, with 8 bases identical to TRBD1. The CDR3 is made up of 15 amino acids. V lost 4 bases to trimming and J lost 4 bases; unmatched junction nucleotides: 6. Germline CDR1 is SGHDN and CDR2 is FVKESK. The CDR3 loop is CASSPGTGFGNTIYF. Written as DNA, the CDR3 is TGTGCCAGCAGCCCCGGGACAGGATTCGGAAACACCATATATTTT.

The gene calls are TRBV30 and TRBJ1-6, with TRBD1 matching 8 bases. J lost 7 bases, V lost 3 bases, and 5 bases had no gene match. The germline CDR1 and CDR2 sequences are GTSNPN and SVGIG (reference sequence). This CDR3 has 14 amino acids. This CDR3 is CAWSRGRENSPLHF. CDR3 bases: TGTGCCTGGAGCAGGGGGCGGGAAAATTCACCCCTCCACTTT.

V and J are TRBV6-8 and TRBJ2-2; 8 bases fit TRBD1. V was clipped by 8 bases and J by 1 base; unmatched bases: 6. Germline CDR1 is MNHGY and CDR2 is SAAAGT. The CDR3 is 15 amino acids. CDR3 residues: CASHRGKRNTGELFF. The CDR3 DNA sequence: TGTGCCAGCCACAGGGGGAAGCGGAACACCGGGGAGCTGTTTTTT.

The rearrangement uses TRBV6-8 and TRBJ1-2; D call uncertain. The V end lost 5 bases, the J end lost 6 bases, and 19 bases lay between the germline ends. The CDR3 runs to 15 residues. CDR1 MNHGY and CDR2 SAAAGT come from the germline V gene. This chain's CDR3 is CASSDYRIVVDGYTF. Here the CDR3 DNA reads TGTGCCAGCAGTGATTATCGAATCGTTGTTGATGGCTACACCTTC.

V gene TRBV5-1 combines with J gene TRBJ2-1, with TRBD2 matching over 7 bases. Germline V CDR1 and CDR2: SGHRS, YFSETQ. The trim removed 3 bases at V and 7 bases at J, leaving 10 bases unmatched. CDR3 length: 15 residues. CDR3 sequence reads: CASSSRGREINEQFF. The CDR3 nucleotides read TGCGCCAGCAGCTCCCGCGGGCGGGAGATAAATGAGCAGTTCTTC.

This clone was counted a single time. This sequence joins TRBV5-1 and TRBJ2-5; D is tentatively TRBD1 or TRBD2 (5 bases each). CDR1 and CDR2 from the germline V gene are SGHRS and YFSETQ. Trimming left V 6 bases short and J 1 base short, with 13 bases between. The CDR3 is 14 amino acids. Here the CDR3 DNA reads TGCGCCAGCACCTTCGGGGACGGCCAAGAGACCCAGTACTTC. Translated: CASTFGDGQETQYF.

The rearrangement joins TRBV28 to TRBJ2-7; D not resolved. CDR3 length: 13 amino acids. Per the germline V gene, CDR1 is MDHEN and CDR2 is SYDVKM. V was trimmed by 3 bases and J by 2 bases, leaving 8 bases between them. The CDR3 protein is CASSLGGTYEQYF. CDR3 bases: TGTGCCAGCAGTTTGGGCGGTACCTACGAGCAGTACTTC. Based on the CDR3 plus reference TRBV28 and TRBJ2-7, the full variable domain is DVKVTQSSRYLVKRTGEKVFLECVQDMDHENMFWYRQDPGLGLRLIYFSYDVKMKEKGDIPEGYSVSREKKERFSLILESASTNQTSMYLCASSLGGTYEQYFGPGTRLTVT.

CDR3 nucleotides: TGTGCCAGCAGTTTTTTAGCGGGAGGCGAGACCCAGTACTTC. Amino acid sequence: CASSFLAGGETQYF. The chain recombines TRBV28 with TRBJ2-5; 10 bases match TRBD2. Germline values: CDR1 MDHEN, CDR2 SYDVKM. CDR3 length equals 14 residues. V shed 3 bases, J shed 5 bases, and the junction held 3 bases outside the gene matches.

This chain connects TRBV9 to TRBJ2-7, with a weak D call TRBD2 (6 bases). V lost 0 bases and J 3 bases, leaving 10 bases between the germline ends. This CDR3 has 14 residues. The germline gives CDR1 SGDLS, CDR2 YYNGEE. The CDR3 loop reads CASSVAGDFYEQYF. The CDR3 DNA reads TGTGCCAGCAGCGTAGCGGGGGATTTCTACGAGCAGTACTTC.

V and J are TRBV6-1 and TRBJ2-6; D gene unclear. V was shortened by 0 bases and J by 1 base, with 4 bases between the two germline ends. There are 15 residues in the CDR3. Germline V gene data show CDR1 as MNHNS and CDR2 as SASEGT. The CDR3 region has the DNA TGTGCCAGCAGTGAAGCGGGGTCTGGGGCCAACGTCCTGACTTTC. It is translated as CASSEAGSGANVLTF.

J is TRBJ1-1 and V is TRBV11-3; 8 bases are shared with TRBD1. The germline gives CDR1 SGHNT, CDR2 YENEEA. CDR3 length: 16 amino acids. V was pared by 3 bases and J by 5 bases, with 11 bases of the junction left unmatched. The CDR3 loop reads CASSLVITGGGTEAFF. The CDR3 DNA is TGTGCCAGCAGCTTGGTGATCACAGGGGGAGGGACTGAAGCTTTCTTT. Looking up the rest from reference TRBV11-3 and TRBJ1-1 gives the full variable domain: EAGVVQSPRYKIIEKKQPVAFWCNPISGHNTLYWYLQNLGQGPELLIRYENEEAVDDSQLPKDRFSAERLKGVDSTLKIQPAELGDSAVYLCASSLVITGGGTEAFFGQGTRLTVV.